The 29 T cell receptor beta chains below all came from one sample that was sequenced in a study of cytomegalovirus exposure and HLA in healthy donors listed by TCRdb under 2017. Library method: the immunoSEQ multiplex PCR assay. A mixture of 60 forward primers for TCR Vbeta segments and 13 reverse primers for TCR Jbeta segments was used in the multiplex PCR. As stored in TCRdb, this immuneACCESS dataset retains in-frame rearrangements with V and J assigned. A fraction of the clones does not appear; measured against another copy, unresolved V genes explain less than half of the discrepancy, and the remainder lacks a known reason. This sample lists approximately 110,000 clones; around 15% were detected once. The top ten clones comprise about 0.79% of the sample. The sequenced material came from PBMCs. The receptor set was obtained from a female donor in good health and CMV-seronegative.

This clone was observed a handful of times. The chain recombines TRBV13 with TRBJ2-7; possibly TRBD1 for D (5 bases). CDR1 is PRHDT and CDR2 is FYEKMQ in the germline V gene (reference sequence). The germline V and J ends were trimmed by 6 bases and 0 bases, with 12 bases remaining between them. This CDR3 has 14 residues. The CDR3 region has the DNA TGTGCCAGCAGTCTCAGGGTGAGCTCCTACGAGCAGTACTTC. Translated, it gives CASSLRVSSYEQYF.

The genes are TRBV7-9 and TRBJ2-3, with TRBD2 identical over 8 bases. There are 15 residues in the CDR3. The germline V gene encodes CDR1 SEHNR and CDR2 FQNEAQ (reference sequence). With V trimmed by 5 bases and J by 6 bases, 10 bases remained unmatched. As DNA, the CDR3 is TGTGCCAGCAGCCGATTCTCGGGGGGGCCGGATACGCAGTATTTT. This codes for CASSRFSGGPDTQYF.

The chain recombines TRBV4-1 with TRBJ2-3, with D possibly TRBD2 on 5 matching bases. The germline V gene has CDR1 MGHRA and CDR2 YSYEKL. The CDR3 has 13 residues. The V and J ends lost 4 bases and 7 bases respectively, with 12 bases between them. In DNA, the CDR3 is TGCGCCAGCAGCCTCTCGGGGTTGAATACGCAGTATTTT. Its translation is CASSLSGLNTQYF.

The V call is TRBV4-1, the J call TRBJ2-1; TRBD2 aligns across 10 bases. CDR1 MGHRA and CDR2 YSYEKL come from the germline V gene. The CDR3 is 17 amino acids. J was trimmed by 5 bases and V by 3 bases; bases with no gene match: 10. The CDR3 reads CASSQGGGLAVHNEQFF. In DNA form, the CDR3 reads TGCGCCAGCAGCCAGGGAGGCGGACTAGCGGTTCACAATGAGCAGTTCTTC.

This clone was counted a few times. At the DNA level, this CDR3 is encoded by other sequences in the same sample as well. The chain recombines TRBV4-3 with TRBJ1-3; D gene ambiguous. Germline lookup yields CDR1 LGHNA and CDR2 YSLEER. The germline V and J ends were trimmed by 0 bases and 5 bases, with 8 bases remaining between them. This CDR3 contains 14 residues. The CDR3 is CASSQDSSRNTIYF. The CDR3 bases are TGCGCCAGCAGCCAAGACAGTTCCAGAAACACCATATATTTT.

V is TRBV5-4 and J is TRBJ2-7; tentative D call: TRBD2 (6 bases). Trimming left V 4 bases short and J 2 bases short, with 16 bases between. The CDR3 is 15 residues long. Germline assignment: CDR1 SGHNT and CDR2 YYREEE (reference sequence). The CDR3, as DNA: TGTGCCAGCAGCGAAGGACTATCCGGCACCTACGAGCAGTACTTC. It specifies CASSEGLSGTYEQYF.

This chain's CDR3 is CASSQETRALRGNEQFF. CDR3 DNA sequence: TGTGCCAGCAGCCAAGAGACCCGGGCCCTCCGGGGCAATGAGCAGTTCTTC. This chain links TRBV4-2 with TRBJ2-1; D possibly corresponds to TRBD2 (5 bases). This CDR3 comprises 17 residues. The germline V gene encodes CDR1 LGHNA and CDR2 YNFKEQ. Trimming stripped 0 bases from V and 6 bases from J, with 18 bases between.

This clone has only a few counts. The V gene is TRBV30, the J gene TRBJ1-2, with 9 bases fitting TRBD1. The ends lost 5 bases at V and 6 bases at J; junction bases unmatched: 10. In germline, CDR1 is GTSNPN, CDR2 SVGIG (reference sequence). The CDR3 has 14 amino acids. The CDR3 loop is CAWEAGQGLDGYTF. CDR3 nucleotide sequence: TGTGCCTGGGAAGCCGGACAGGGGTTGGATGGCTACACCTTC.

This chain connects TRBV10-3 to TRBJ2-5; TRBD2 agrees at 11 bases. The CDR3 loop spans 16 amino acids. V trimming: 5 bases; J trimming: 2 bases; junction bases outside the gene matches: 7. The germline V gene encodes CDR1 ENHRY and CDR2 SYGVKD. The CDR3 spells CAISLAGGTTQETQYF. CDR3 DNA sequence: TGTGCCATCAGTCTAGCGGGGGGCACCACTCAAGAGACCCAGTACTTC.

A few counts support this clone. The chain recombines TRBV27 with TRBJ1-5, with D perhaps TRBD1 (6 bases). Germline CDR1 and CDR2: MNHEY and SMNVEV (reference sequence). Trimming removed 4 bases at V and 3 bases at J, with 13 bases between. The CDR3 covers 15 residues. The CDR3 region is CASSSLGGANQPQHF. The CDR3 coding sequence is TGTGCCAGCAGTTCTTTAGGGGGGGCCAATCAGCCCCAGCATTTT.

This clone has more than one count but fewer than ten. The rearrangement links TRBV2 to TRBJ1-5; 7 bases line up with TRBD1. CDR3 length equals 13 residues. Looked up from germline, CDR1 is SNHLY and CDR2 is FYNNEI. The junction had 3 bases not matched to a gene; V was cut back by 8 bases and J by 2 bases. The CDR3 coding sequence is TGTGCCAGCCACAGGGGAGGCAATCAGCCCCAGCATTTT. Translation: CASHRGGNQPQHF. Full variable domain (missing parts from reference TRBV2 and TRBJ1-5): EPEVTQTPSHQVTQMGQEVILRCVPISNHLYFYWYRQILGQKVEFLVSFYNNEISEKSEIFDDQFSVERPDGSNFTLKIRSTKLEDSAMYFCASHRGGNQPQHFGDGTRLSIL.

The chain carries TRBV5-1 and TRBJ2-7; maybe TRBD2 (5 bases). CDR1 is SGHRS, CDR2 YFSETQ, per germline. The V gene lost 0 bases and the J gene lost 2 bases, with 9 bases spanning the gap. The CDR3 runs 14 residues. The CDR3 protein is CASSLDPGTYEQYF. The CDR3 nucleotides are TGCGCCAGCAGCTTGGACCCGGGGACCTACGAGCAGTACTTC.

The chain uses TRBV7-9 and TRBJ2-4; D uncertain. V was cut by 0 bases and J by 7 bases, with 7 bases left in between. CDR1 and CDR2 from the germline V gene are SEHNR and FQNEAQ (reference sequence). This CDR3 spans 13 amino acids. The CDR3 region is CASSLAGSNIQYF. The CDR3 DNA reads TGTGCCAGCAGCTTAGCCGGTTCGAACATTCAGTACTTC. Using reference TRBV7-9 and TRBJ2-4 for the parts outside the CDR3, the full variable domain is DTGVSQNPRHKITKRGQNVTFRCDPISEHNRLYWYRQTLGQGPEFLTYFQNEAQLEKSRLLSDRFSAERPKGSFSTLEIQRTEQGDSAMYLCASSLAGSNIQYFGAGTRLSVL.

The rearrangement joins TRBV27 to TRBJ2-7, with 7 positions matching TRBD2. The CDR3 contains 13 residues. The V gene end was trimmed by 8 bases and the J gene end by 6 bases; junction bases not matched to a gene: 10. Germline lookup yields CDR1 MNHEY and CDR2 SMNVEV (reference sequence). This CDR3 reads CASRTGTSVEQYF. The CDR3 DNA reads as TGTGCCAGCCGCACGGGTACTAGCGTCGAGCAGTACTTC.

This clone occurred a few times. The chain has TRBV5-4 and TRBJ2-7; no reliable D call. CDR3 size: 13 residues. Germline values: CDR1 SGHNT, CDR2 YYREEE (reference sequence). The V and J ends lost 2 bases and 1 base respectively, with 7 bases between them. The CDR3 DNA is TGTGCCAGCAGCTTTTCACTTTCCTACGAGCAGTACTTC. It translates to CASSFSLSYEQYF.

This sequence joins TRBV15 and TRBJ1-5, with D maybe TRBD1 (5 bases). V was clipped by 1 base and J by 4 bases, with 8 bases between them. The CDR3 totals 14 residues. The V gene's germline CDR1 is LNHNV and CDR2 YYDKDF (reference sequence). The CDR3 reads CATSRVDRNQPQHF. Written as DNA, the CDR3 is TGTGCCACCAGCAGAGTAGACAGAAATCAGCCCCAGCATTTT. The whole variable domain, remainder taken from reference TRBV15 and TRBJ1-5, is DAMVIQNPRYQVTQFGKPVTLSCSQTLNHNVMYWYQQKSSQAPKLLFHYYDKDFNNEADTPDNFQSRRPNTSFCFLDIRSPGLGDTAMYLCATSRVDRNQPQHFGDGTRLSIL.

This clone was observed a handful of times. The chain links TRBV30 to TRBJ1-2; a weak D match, TRBD1 (5 bases). Germline V gene data show CDR1 as GTSNPN and CDR2 as SVGIG (reference sequence). This CDR3 spans 13 amino acids. The CDR3 reads CALTGGVNYGYTF. The CDR3 region has the DNA TGTGCACTGACGGGGGGGGTCAACTATGGCTACACCTTC.

The chain uses TRBV5-1 and TRBJ2-1; 15 nucleotides align to TRBD2. This CDR3 is built from 16 residues. CDR1 and CDR2 (germline): SGHRS, YFSETQ. Trimming removed 3 bases from V and 7 bases from J; junction bases left unmatched: 5. As DNA, the CDR3 is TGCGCCAGCAGCTCGACCGGGACTAGCGGGGGGAATGAGCAGTTCTTC. Translated, it gives CASSSTGTSGGNEQFF.

V and J are TRBV19 and TRBJ1-1; possibly TRBD1 for D (5 bases). The V end was cut by 4 bases, the J end by 4 bases, with 13 bases between. The CDR3 has 14 residues. Germline V gives CDR1 LNHDA, CDR2 SQIVND (reference sequence). The DNA of the CDR3 is TGTGCCAGTAGTACAGGGAGGGGAAGCACTGAAGCTTTCTTT. This translates into CASSTGRGSTEAFF.

V is TRBV4-3 and J is TRBJ2-7; D gene ambiguous. Germline CDR1 and CDR2: LGHNA and YSLEER. There are 13 residues in the CDR3. Trimming took 0 bases from V and 4 from J, leaving 7 bases between them. Here the CDR3 reads CASSQDAAYEQYF. DNA of the CDR3: TGCGCCAGCAGCCAAGACGCGGCTTACGAGCAGTACTTC.

CDR3: CASSEPGGELPHEQYF. The CDR3 DNA is TGTGCCAGCAGTGAACCAGGAGGCGAGCTCCCCCACGAGCAGTACTTC. J is TRBJ2-7 and V is TRBV6-1; possibly TRBD2 for D (5 bases). Germline V gene sequence: CDR1 MNHNS, CDR2 SASEGT. V lost 2 bases and J 5 bases, leaving 19 bases between the germline ends. This CDR3 has 16 residues.

This clone was recorded a few times. The chain's CDR3 is CASSQRRGSGLETQYF. CDR3 DNA: TGTGCCAGCAGCCAAAGGAGGGGTTCAGGGCTGGAGACCCAGTACTTC. The chain has TRBV21-1 and TRBJ2-5; the listed D gene, TRBD2, was not tested against the DNA. TRBV21-1 is assigned pseudogene status. The CDR3 totals 16 residues.

This clone showed up just a few times. This sequence joins TRBV6-5 and TRBJ2-1, with D possibly being TRBD2 (5 bases). V was pared by 2 bases and J by 8 bases, with 16 bases between. CDR3 size: 15 residues. Germline V gene sequence: CDR1 MNHEY, CDR2 SVGAGI. CDR3 nucleotide sequence: TGTGCCAGCAGTTACAGGCTAGGCGGGTTCCATGAGCAGTTCTTC. Translation: CASSYRLGGFHEQFF.

V usage is TRBV19 and J usage is TRBJ2-1; possible D gene TRBD2, 5 bases. Trimming left V 5 bases short and J 0 bases short, with 11 bases between. CDR3 length: 15 residues. Germline assignment: CDR1 LNHDA and CDR2 SQIVND (reference sequence). CDR3: CASSPPGSSYNEQFF. CDR3 in DNA: TGTGCCAGTAGTCCCCCTGGGAGCTCCTACAATGAGCAGTTCTTC.

This clone occurred a few times. The rearrangement joins TRBV7-6 to TRBJ1-1; 8 nucleotides agree with TRBD1. The ends lost 3 bases at V and 0 bases at J; junction bases unmatched: 6. This CDR3 is built from 16 residues. Per germline, CDR1 SGHVS and CDR2 FNYEAQ. This chain's CDR3 is CASSFETGVLNTEAFF. In DNA form, the CDR3 reads TGTGCCAGCAGCTTTGAGACAGGGGTATTGAACACTGAAGCTTTCTTT.

This clone has more than one count but fewer than ten. The rearrangement uses TRBV14 and TRBJ1-5, with 7 nucleotides matching TRBD1. The germline V gene has CDR1 SGHDN and CDR2 FVKESK. V lost 4 bases, J lost 2 bases, and 2 bases stayed unmatched. The CDR3 sequence is 14 residues long. The CDR3 loop is CASSLGGGNQPQHF. In DNA, the CDR3 is TGTGCCAGCAGCCTAGGGGGCGGCAATCAGCCCCAGCATTTT.

This chain's CDR3 is CASSLVPGVETQYF. The CDR3 DNA sequence: TGCGCCAGCAGCTTGGTTCCGGGAGTAGAGACCCAGTACTTC. The chain uses TRBV5-1 and TRBJ2-5, with TRBD2 as a possible D gene (6 bases). Germline V gives CDR1 SGHRS, CDR2 YFSETQ. The CDR3 is 14 residues long. V was cut by 0 bases and J by 4 bases, with 10 bases left in between.

The chain employs TRBV11-2 and TRBJ2-1; D may be TRBD2 (6 bases). CDR1 and CDR2 (germline): SGHAT, FQNNGV. This CDR3 spans 17 amino acids. Trimming pared 5 bases from V and 0 bases from J, leaving 17 bases between. The CDR3 nucleotides are TGTGCCAGCAGCCCCCGGGAGTCTGTAAGCTCCTACAATGAGCAGTTCTTC. Translated, it gives CASSPRESVSSYNEQFF.

The rearrangement links TRBV6-5 to TRBJ1-2, with D tentatively TRBD1 (5 bases). The length of the CDR3 is 15 residues. Per germline, CDR1 MNHEY and CDR2 SVGAGI. V was shortened by 5 bases and J by 4 bases, with 17 bases between the two germline ends. In DNA form, the CDR3 reads TGTGCCAGCAGTCAAGGCGTGGGGGGTTCCTATGGCTACACCTTC. It yields the protein CASSQGVGGSYGYTF.